These T cell receptor beta chains were read from a single sample in a study of T cells in localized non-small cell lung cancer. The method was immunoSEQ multiplex PCR; TCRdb's version includes in-frame clones alone and lacks a portion of them. The sample records 70,000 to 100,000 clones, about 84% being singletons. Material: peripheral blood, obtained before any cancer treatment. The receptors were gathered from a female donor at least 60 years old with stage I lung adenocarcinoma. Each CDR3 is given with its conserved first and last residue. Fields, in order: V gene, CDR3 length, J gene, clone size, D gene, CDR3 protein, CDR3 DNA. A D gene is named only where the DNA matches it firmly. Part of the rows lack a size; the others show once, few, many or a class for expanded clones.

>TRBV21-1|11|TRBJ1-1|few|NA
CASSKDREAFF
TGTGCCAGCAGCAAGGACAGAGAAGCTTTCTTT
>TRBV5-6|14|TRBJ1-1|NA|NA
CASSLTVMNTEAFF
TGTGCCAGCAGCTTGACAGTTATGAACACTGAAGCTTTCTTT
>TRBV7-8|17|TRBJ1-1|NA|NA
CASSWRGRGVLNTEAFF
TGTGCCAGCAGCTGGCGGGGACGGGGGGTTTTGAACACTGAAGCTTTCTTT
>TRBV5-6|15|TRBJ2-1|NA|NA
CASSLQGGLENEQFF
TGTGCCAGCAGCTTGCAGGGGGGCTTAGAGAATGAGCAGTTCTTC
>TRBV13|14|TRBJ2-1|NA|TRBD2
CASSLLAAYNEQFF
TGTGCCAGCAGCTTACTAGCGGCCTACAATGAGCAGTTCTTC
>TRBV20-1|11|TRBJ1-6|NA|NA
CSASDRPPLHF
TGCAGTGCCTCGGACAGACCACCCCTCCACTTT
>TRBV5-6|15|TRBJ2-4|NA|NA
CASSLAGSGGNIQYF
TGTGCCAGCAGCTTGGCGGGGTCTGGAGGAAACATTCAGTACTTC
>TRBV7-2|14|TRBJ1-2|NA|TRBD1
CASSFQGDPYGYTF
TGTGCCAGCAGCTTCCAGGGGGATCCCTATGGCTACACCTTC
>TRBV18|16|TRBJ1-4|NA|TRBD1
CASTPDRGDSNEKLFF
TGTGCCAGCACCCCGGACAGGGGGGATTCTAATGAAAAACTGTTTTTT
>TRBV10-3|14|TRBJ1-3|NA|NA
CAISEGGNGNTIYF
TGTGCCATCAGTGAGGGCGGTAATGGAAACACCATATATTTT
>TRBV7-2|15|TRBJ1-1|many|NA
CASSPRSMGNTEAFF
TGTGCCAGCAGCCCTCGAAGTATGGGGAACACTGAAGCTTTCTTT
>TRBV10-3|12|TRBJ2-3|NA|TRBD2
CAINSGGDTQYF
TGTGCCATCAACAGCGGGGGGGATACGCAGTATTTT
>TRBV5-4|13|TRBJ1-1|NA|NA
CASSRGTNTEAFF
TGTGCCAGCAGCCGGGGGACGAACACTGAAGCTTTCTTT
>TRBV7-7|16|TRBJ2-1|few|TRBD2
CASSLGLAGMNNEQFF
TGTGCCAGCAGCTTAGGGCTAGCGGGGATGAACAATGAGCAGTTCTTC
>TRBV5-5|13|TRBJ1-1|NA|NA
CASSLTVVTEAFF
TGTGCCAGCAGCTTAACAGTAGTCACTGAAGCTTTCTTT
>TRBV19|14|TRBJ1-1|few|NA
CASSIGGRYTEAFF
TGTGCCAGTAGTATTGGAGGCAGGTACACTGAAGCTTTCTTT
>TRBV30|14|TRBJ1-5|NA|NA
CAWSRTVGDQPQHF
TGTGCCTGGAGCAGGACAGTTGGTGATCAGCCCCAGCATTTT
>TRBV9|15|TRBJ2-1|NA|TRBD2
CASSVAGRADNEQFF
TGTGCCAGCAGCGTAGCCGGGAGGGCCGACAATGAGCAGTTCTTC
>TRBV7-2|13|TRBJ2-1|NA|NA
CASSLQGFGEQFF
TGTGCCAGCAGCTTACAGGGGTTTGGTGAGCAGTTCTTC
>TRBV9|16|TRBJ2-7|NA|TRBD1
CASSVTPGQGVYEQYF
TGTGCCAGCAGCGTAACACCGGGACAGGGGGTTTACGAGCAGTACTTC
>TRBV11-2|15|TRBJ2-2|NA|TRBD1
CASSYNRGRTGELFF
TGTGCCAGCAGCTATAACAGGGGGCGAACCGGGGAGCTGTTTTTT
>TRBV5-1|12|TRBJ2-7|NA|NA
CASSLVSHEQYF
TGCGCCAGCAGCTTGGTATCCCACGAGCAGTACTTC
>TRBV9|18|TRBJ1-2|NA|NA
CASSVDFRAQGARSGYTF
TGTGCCAGCAGCGTAGATTTTAGGGCACAGGGAGCCAGAAGCGGCTACACCTTC
>TRBV5-5|15|TRBJ2-7|NA|TRBD2
CASSHGTSGMYEQYF
TGTGCCAGCAGCCACGGGACTAGCGGGATGTACGAGCAGTACTTC
>TRBV5-1|14|TRBJ2-3|NA|NA
CASSLEPSTDTQYF
TGCGCCAGCAGCTTGGAACCTAGCACAGATACGCAGTATTTT
>TRBV4-2|14|TRBJ1-2|NA|TRBD1
CASSPDTGGRGYTF
TGTGCCAGCAGCCCTGATACAGGGGGCAGAGGCTACACCTTC
>TRBV6-5|13|TRBJ2-5|NA|NA
CASSLLGGETQYF
TGTGCCAGCAGCCTCCTAGGAGGAGAGACCCAGTACTTC
>TRBV30|14|TRBJ1-2|few|NA
CAWSSSAGYYGYTF
TGTGCCTGGAGCTCCTCGGCAGGGTACTATGGCTACACCTTC
>TRBV5-1|16|TRBJ2-3|NA|NA
CASSLDSGGLRYTQYF
TGCGCCAGCAGCTTGGACAGCGGAGGTTTGAGATATACGCAGTATTTT
>TRBV11-2|13|TRBJ2-1|NA|NA
CASSLELMGGQFF
TGTGCCAGCAGCTTAGAACTCATGGGAGGTCAGTTCTTC
>TRBV28|16|TRBJ1-1|NA|TRBD1
CASISAPGTGRTKAFF
TGTGCCAGCATCTCGGCCCCCGGGACAGGGAGGACTAAAGCTTTCTTT
>TRBV29-1|13|TRBJ1-1|NA|NA
CSGTGRGGTEAFF
TGCAGCGGTACAGGTCGGGGAGGAACTGAAGCTTTCTTT
>TRBV5-4|15|TRBJ1-6|few|NA
CASSSDGSGLSPLHF
TGTGCCAGCAGCTCGGACGGATCCGGGTTGTCACCCCTCCACTTT
>TRBV7-2|13|TRBJ2-5|NA|TRBD1
CASSFDRGETQYF
TGTGCCAGCAGCTTTGACAGGGGGGAGACCCAGTACTTC
>TRBV7-9|12|TRBJ2-7|NA|NA
CASSRDFGEQYF
TGTGCCAGCAGTCGGGACTTCGGCGAGCAGTACTTC
>TRBV5-1|16|TRBJ2-3|NA|TRBD2
CASSRRTSGGTDTQYF
TGCGCCAGCAGCCGACGGACTAGCGGGGGGACAGATACGCAGTATTTT
>TRBV4-1|14|TRBJ1-2|NA|NA
CASSQAGRGYGYTF
TGCGCCAGCAGCCAAGCGGGACGAGGCTATGGCTACACCTTC
>TRBV11-2|14|TRBJ1-1|NA|NA
CASSLVGGGEAAFF
TGTGCCAGCAGCTTAGTAGGGGGAGGCGAAGCAGCTTTCTTT
>TRBV11-1|14|TRBJ1-2|few|TRBD1
CASSLRGTVYGYTF
TGTGCCAGCAGCTTAAGGGGGACAGTCTATGGCTACACCTTC